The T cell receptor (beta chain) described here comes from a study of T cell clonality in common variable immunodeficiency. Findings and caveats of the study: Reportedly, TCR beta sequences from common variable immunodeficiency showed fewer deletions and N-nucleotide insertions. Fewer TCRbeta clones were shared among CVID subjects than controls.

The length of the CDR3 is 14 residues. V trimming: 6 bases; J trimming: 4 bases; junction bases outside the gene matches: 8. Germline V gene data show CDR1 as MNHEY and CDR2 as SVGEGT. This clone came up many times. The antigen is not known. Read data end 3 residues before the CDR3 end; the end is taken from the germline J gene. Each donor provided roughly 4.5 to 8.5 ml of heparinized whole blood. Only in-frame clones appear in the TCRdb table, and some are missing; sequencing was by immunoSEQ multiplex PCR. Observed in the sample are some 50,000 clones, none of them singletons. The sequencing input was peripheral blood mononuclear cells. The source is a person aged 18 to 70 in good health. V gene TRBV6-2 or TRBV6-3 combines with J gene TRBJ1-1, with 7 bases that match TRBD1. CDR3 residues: CASSSRGLVTEAFF. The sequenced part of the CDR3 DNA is TGTGCCAGCAGCTCGAGGGGGCTTGTCACTGAA.